The rows below give T cell receptor beta chains drawn from one sample of a study of blood T cell repertoires in COVID-19. Assay: immunoSEQ multiplex PCR; the TCRdb copy retains only in-frame clones and omits some. The table has roughly 250,000 clones, around nine tenths seen once. Material: PBMCs or T cells enriched from blood (not recorded which). The receptors here all came from a woman in her 50s who had recovered from COVID-19. Each CDR3 is given with its conserved first and last residue. A D gene is named only where the DNA matches it firmly. Only part of the rows carry a size: once, few, many, or a class if the clone is expanded.

size: NA; length: 14; V: TRBV6-4; J: TRBJ2-1; D: NA; DNA: TGTGCCAGCAGCTCCGGGACTTCGAACAATGAGCAGTTCTTC; CDR3: CASSSGTSNNEQFF
size: NA; length: 14; V: TRBV11-3; J: TRBJ2-1; D: NA; DNA: TGTGCCAGCAGCTTAAGGACTAGGGGGGATGAGCAGTTCTTC; CDR3: CASSLRTRGDEQFF
size: NA; length: 15; V: TRBV27; J: TRBJ1-5; D: TRBD1; DNA: TGTGCCAGCAGACAGGGGGTGTATAGCAATCAGCCCCAGCATTTT; CDR3: CASRQGVYSNQPQHF
size: NA; length: 12; V: TRBV2; J: TRBJ1-4; D: NA; DNA: TGTGCCAGCAGGTCCGGGGGAGAAAAACTGTTTTTT; CDR3: CASRSGGEKLFF
size: once; length: 14; V: TRBV5-1; J: TRBJ2-5; D: NA; DNA: TGCGCCAGCAGCTTTGACAGTAAGAAAGAGACCCAGTACTTC; CDR3: CASSFDSKKETQYF
size: NA; length: 19; V: TRBV9; J: TRBJ2-1; D: TRBD1; DNA: TGTGCCAGCAGTCCCCGGGACAGGGGAGAATTAGGAGGATACAATGAGCAGTTCTTC; CDR3: CASSPRDRGELGGYNEQFF
size: NA; length: 15; V: TRBV28; J: TRBJ1-1; D: NA; DNA: TGTGCCAGCAGTTGGGCCCGCCTAATGAACACTGAAGCTTTCTTT; CDR3: CASSWARLMNTEAFF
size: once; length: 14; V: TRBV21-1; J: TRBJ1-6; D: NA; DNA: TGTGCCAGCAGCAAAGTTAGGGGTAATTCACCCCTCCACTTT; CDR3: CASSKVRGNSPLHF
size: NA; length: 17; V: TRBV12-5; J: TRBJ2-1; D: TRBD2; DNA: TGTGCTAGTGGTTTGTCCCCCCCGACTAGCGGGACGGATGAGCAGTTCTTC; CDR3: CASGLSPPTSGTDEQFF
size: NA; length: 14; V: TRBV7-3; J: TRBJ2-7; D: TRBD1; DNA: TGTGCCAGCAGCCTAGGGACAGGGGCTTACGAGCAGTACTTC; CDR3: CASSLGTGAYEQYF
size: few; length: 15; V: TRBV30; J: TRBJ1-2; D: NA; DNA: TGTGCCCTTATCGGGCCGAGACAGCACGTCTATGGCTACACCTTC; CDR3: CALIGPRQHVYGYTF
size: NA; length: 16; V: TRBV19; J: TRBJ2-1; D: TRBD2; DNA: TGTGCCAGTAGCACGTCCGGGACTAGCGGGTGGGCCGAGCAGTTCTTC; CDR3: CASSTSGTSGWAEQFF
size: NA; length: 17; V: TRBV4-1; J: TRBJ2-1; D: TRBD2; DNA: TGCGCCAGCAGCCAAGATCCTGGCGGGACTACTGACAATGAGCAGTTCTTC; CDR3: CASSQDPGGTTDNEQFF
size: NA; length: 17; V: TRBV5-1; J: TRBJ2-7; D: TRBD2; DNA: TGCGCCAGCAGCGGGCTAGCGGGAGGGCCCTCCCTCGACGAGCAGTACTTC; CDR3: CASSGLAGGPSLDEQYF
size: NA; length: 15; V: TRBV6-5; J: TRBJ2-5; D: TRBD2; DNA: TGTGCCAGCAGCTCGGGACTAGCGGGAGAAGAGACCCAGTACTTC; CDR3: CASSSGLAGEETQYF
size: NA; length: 13; V: TRBV18; J: TRBJ1-5; D: TRBD1; DNA: TGTGCCAGCGGGACAGGGTTTGGCCAGCCCCAGCATTTT; CDR3: CASGTGFGQPQHF
size: NA; length: 15; V: TRBV5-4; J: TRBJ2-3; D: TRBD2; DNA: TGTGCCAGCAGCACGGGACTAGCGGCCCCAGATACGCAGTATTTT; CDR3: CASSTGLAAPDTQYF
size: NA; length: 14; V: TRBV7-9; J: TRBJ1-2; D: NA; DNA: TGTGCCAGCAGCTTAGAATCCGGGGGTCGTGGCTACACCTTC; CDR3: CASSLESGGRGYTF
size: NA; length: 14; V: TRBV10-1; J: TRBJ2-3; D: NA; DNA: TGCGCCAGCAGTTCCGGGGGATCGGGGGATACGCAGTATTTT; CDR3: CASSSGGSGDTQYF
size: NA; length: 15; V: TRBV9; J: TRBJ1-1; D: NA; DNA: TGTGCCAGCAGCGTAGTGGCAGGGGCGGACACTGAAGCTTTCTTT; CDR3: CASSVVAGADTEAFF
size: NA; length: 13; V: TRBV5-1; J: TRBJ1-1; D: NA; DNA: TGCGCCAGCAAAAGGGGTGTCGGCACTGAAGCTTTCTTT; CDR3: CASKRGVGTEAFF
size: NA; length: 15; V: TRBV18; J: TRBJ2-1; D: TRBD2; DNA: TGTGCCAGCTCACCATCCCAGCGGGATGGTAATGAGCAGTTCTTC; CDR3: CASSPSQRDGNEQFF
size: NA; length: 15; V: TRBV30; J: TRBJ1-3; D: NA; DNA: TGTGCCTGGAGCGGCGGCGGGACTCCTTTGAACACCATATATTTT; CDR3: CAWSGGGTPLNTIYF
size: NA; length: 15; V: TRBV28; J: TRBJ1-6; D: NA; DNA: TGTGCCAGCAGTTGGGGACATCGGCTAGATTCACCCCTCCACTTT; CDR3: CASSWGHRLDSPLHF
size: NA; length: 14; V: TRBV5-1; J: TRBJ1-1; D: TRBD1; DNA: TGCGCCAGCAGCTACGGGACAGAGAACACTGAAGCTTTCTTT; CDR3: CASSYGTENTEAFF
size: NA; length: 13; V: TRBV25-1; J: TRBJ1-4; D: NA; DNA: TGTGCCAGCAGTGATACAGGGAGCGAAAAACTGTTTTTT; CDR3: CASSDTGSEKLFF
size: NA; length: 16; V: TRBV2; J: TRBJ2-7; D: NA; DNA: TGTGCCAGCAGTGGGGGTCCCCCCGGGAGTGCCTACGAGCAGTACTTC; CDR3: CASSGGPPGSAYEQYF
size: few; length: 13; V: TRBV28; J: TRBJ1-2; D: TRBD1; DNA: TGTGCCAGCAGCCGCCAGGGGGCTCTTGGCTACACCTTC; CDR3: CASSRQGALGYTF
size: NA; length: 11; V: TRBV20-1; J: TRBJ2-2; D: NA; DNA: TGCAGTGCCAAGGACTATCGGGAGCTGTTTTTT; CDR3: CSAKDYRELFF
size: NA; length: 8; V: TRBV2; J: TRBJ2-5; D: NA; DNA: TGTGCCAGCAGTTCTCAGTACTTC; CDR3: CASSSQYF
size: few; length: 13; V: TRBV30; J: TRBJ1-5; D: TRBD1; DNA: TGTGCCCTATCGGGACAGGGAAATCAGCCCCAGCATTTT; CDR3: CALSGQGNQPQHF
size: once; length: 15; V: TRBV5-1; J: TRBJ1-3; D: NA; DNA: TGCGCCAGCAGCTTGGGCGACAGAACTGGAAACACCATATATTTT; CDR3: CASSLGDRTGNTIYF
size: NA; length: 14; V: TRBV18; J: TRBJ2-4; D: TRBD1; DNA: TGTGCCAGCTCCGAACAGGGGGCCAAAAACATTCAGTACTTC; CDR3: CASSEQGAKNIQYF
size: NA; length: 15; V: TRBV14; J: TRBJ2-7; D: TRBD1; DNA: TGTGCCAGCAGCGAGGGACAGGGGGCGTGGGACGAGCAGTACTTC; CDR3: CASSEGQGAWDEQYF
size: few; length: 12; V: TRBV28; J: TRBJ1-1; D: NA; DNA: TGTGCCAGCAGTTACTTGAACACTGAAGCTTTCTTT; CDR3: CASSYLNTEAFF
size: few; length: 17; V: TRBV7-8; J: TRBJ1-5; D: NA; DNA: TGTGCCAGCAGTACTCACAGGTCCCTCGACTTTCATCAGCCCCAGCATTTT; CDR3: CASSTHRSLDFHQPQHF
size: NA; length: 14; V: TRBV23-1; J: TRBJ1-2; D: NA; DNA: TGCGCCAGCGGGCCGAGACAGACTCAATATGGCTACACCTTC; CDR3: CASGPRQTQYGYTF
size: NA; length: 16; V: TRBV28; J: TRBJ1-5; D: NA; DNA: TGTGCCAGCAGTTCCCATCCAGTCGATAGCAATCAGCCCCAGCATTTT; CDR3: CASSSHPVDSNQPQHF
size: NA; length: 18; V: TRBV28; J: TRBJ1-4; D: TRBD1; DNA: TGTGCCAGCAGTCCAGGGGATAGAAAGGGGGCGGCTAATGAAAAACTGTTTTTT; CDR3: CASSPGDRKGAANEKLFF
size: NA; length: 14; V: TRBV28; J: TRBJ1-2; D: TRBD1; DNA: TGTGCCAGCGGGCTTTTACAGGGGGCTTACGGCTACACCTTC; CDR3: CASGLLQGAYGYTF
size: NA; length: 14; V: TRBV5-1; J: TRBJ2-2; D: TRBD1; DNA: TGCGCCAGCAGGACAGGGGGGTACACCGGGGAGCTGTTTTTT; CDR3: CASRTGGYTGELFF
size: NA; length: 14; V: TRBV25-1; J: TRBJ1-2; D: NA; DNA: TGTGCCAGCAGTGAATCCTGGGGGCCGAATGGCTACACCTTC; CDR3: CASSESWGPNGYTF
size: NA; length: 16; V: TRBV9; J: TRBJ2-2; D: TRBD2; DNA: TGTGCCAGCAGCGCCAATCTGCGGGAGCTCACCGGGGAGCTGTTTTTT; CDR3: CASSANLRELTGELFF
size: few; length: 15; V: TRBV5-1; J: TRBJ2-1; D: NA; DNA: TGCGCCAGCAGCTTGGCTGGTAGCTCCTACAATGAGCAGTTCTTC; CDR3: CASSLAGSSYNEQFF
size: once; length: 17; V: TRBV28; J: TRBJ1-1; D: TRBD1; DNA: TGTGCCAGCAGTTCTCTCCGGGACAGGGTAATGAACACTGAAGCTTTCTTT; CDR3: CASSSLRDRVMNTEAFF
size: NA; length: 15; V: TRBV18; J: TRBJ2-7; D: TRBD1; DNA: TGTGCCAGCTCACCAGGAACAGGGGTCTCCTACGAGCAGTACTTC; CDR3: CASSPGTGVSYEQYF
size: NA; length: 13; V: TRBV2; J: TRBJ1-2; D: TRBD1; DNA: TGTGCCAGCAGTGTCAGGGGGGCTGGAGGCTACACCTTC; CDR3: CASSVRGAGGYTF
size: NA; length: 16; V: TRBV7-2; J: TRBJ2-7; D: NA; DNA: TGTGCCAGCAGCTTAAATGTCGTAGCGGCCCCCTACGAGCAGTACTTC; CDR3: CASSLNVVAAPYEQYF
size: once; length: 13; V: TRBV27; J: TRBJ2-3; D: TRBD2; DNA: TGTGCCAGCAGTTTAGCGGGAGGAGATACGCAGTATTTT; CDR3: CASSLAGGDTQYF
size: NA; length: 13; V: TRBV7-2; J: TRBJ1-1; D: TRBD1; DNA: TGTGCCAGCAGCTGGAGGACAGGGGGCGAAGCTTTCTTT; CDR3: CASSWRTGGEAFF
size: few; length: 14; V: TRBV2; J: TRBJ2-3; D: TRBD1; DNA: TGTGCCAGCAGTGTAGGGACAGGGCCAGATACGCAGTATTTT; CDR3: CASSVGTGPDTQYF
size: NA; length: 15; V: TRBV7-2; J: TRBJ2-7; D: NA; DNA: TGTGCCAGCAGCTCAGGCCTTGTCTTTTCCTACGAGCAGTACTTC; CDR3: CASSSGLVFSYEQYF
size: few; length: 16; V: TRBV5-6; J: TRBJ1-2; D: NA; DNA: TGTGCCAGCAGCTTGGGAAACGGACAGACCCTCTATGGCTACACCTTC; CDR3: CASSLGNGQTLYGYTF
size: NA; length: 16; V: TRBV5-1; J: TRBJ1-1; D: NA; DNA: TGCGCCAGCAGCTTGGAAGGGGCAGGGACTTCCACTGAAGCTTTCTTT; CDR3: CASSLEGAGTSTEAFF